The 18 T cell receptor beta chains listed next were all sequenced from one sample in a study of cytomegalovirus exposure and HLA in healthy donors. PCR used 60 Vbeta primers and 13 Jbeta primers. Sequenced by immunoSEQ multiplex PCR; TCRdb stores in-frame clones only, minus some. The sample holds about 120,000 clones, around 63% seen once. Sequenced: PBMCs. The receptors were gathered from a man between 35 and 55 years old in good health and CMV-seropositive.

This clone was picked up a small number of times. The V and J genes are TRBV5-6 and TRBJ1-2, with a possible D match to TRBD1 (6 bases). Trimming took off 0 bases at V and 1 base at J, with 10 bases between the two ends. Germline CDR1 is SGHDT and CDR2 is YYEEEE. The CDR3 spans 15 residues. DNA of the CDR3: TGTGCCAGCAGCTTGGAGGGGACACTTAACTATGGCTACACCTTC. It translates to CASSLEGTLNYGYTF.

Only a few counts were recorded for this clone. The V call is TRBV7-6, the J call TRBJ2-2, with 12 bases lining up with TRBD2. Unmatched junction bases numbered 3, after V lost 3 bases and J lost 4 bases. The germline V gene encodes CDR1 SGHVS and CDR2 FNYEAQ. This CDR3 is 16 amino acids long. The CDR3 nucleotides read TGTGCCAGCAGCTTTGCTAGCGGGAGGGCCACCGGGGAGCTGTTTTTT. This codes for CASSFASGRATGELFF. The whole variable domain, filled in from reference TRBV7-6 and TRBJ2-2, reads GAGVSQSPRYKVTKRGQDVALRCDPISGHVSLYWYRQALGQGPEFLTYFNYEAQQDKSGLPNDRFSAERPEGSISTLTIQRTEQRDSAMYRCASSFASGRATGELFFGEGSRLTVL.

This sequence joins TRBV10-3 and TRBJ1-5, with TRBD1 matching over 8 bases. Looked up from germline, CDR1 is ENHRY and CDR2 is SYGVKD. The V gene end was trimmed by 8 bases and the J gene end by 3 bases; junction bases not matched to a gene: 9. The CDR3 loop spans 15 amino acids. The chain's CDR3 is CAIGTGGENNQPQHF. The CDR3 DNA follows: TGTGCCATCGGCACAGGGGGGGAGAACAATCAGCCCCAGCATTTT.

The chain combines TRBV7-3 with TRBJ2-3; 7 bases fit TRBD1. V lost 4 bases, J lost 2 bases, and 6 bases stayed unmatched. There are 15 residues in the CDR3. Germline lookup yields CDR1 SGHTA and CDR2 FQGTGA. The CDR3 DNA reads as TGTGCCAGCAGCTCGGGACAGCCAAACACAGATACGCAGTATTTT. It encodes CASSSGQPNTDTQYF.

The chain uses TRBV28 and TRBJ1-5; D is undetermined. Germline V lookup: CDR1 MDHEN, CDR2 SYDVKM. The CDR3 length is 15 residues. Trimming pared 4 bases from V and 4 bases from J, leaving 14 bases between. CDR3 DNA: TGTGCCAGCAGTTCGTACCCGGGAAGAAATCAGCCCCAGCATTTT. It codes for CASSSYPGRNQPQHF. The full variable domain, with the rest looked up from reference TRBV28 and TRBJ1-5, is DVKVTQSSRYLVKRTGEKVFLECVQDMDHENMFWYRQDPGLGLRLIYFSYDVKMKEKGDIPEGYSVSREKKERFSLILESASTNQTSMYLCASSSYPGRNQPQHFGDGTRLSIL.

J is TRBJ2-4 and V is TRBV11-2, with 7 bases identical to TRBD1. The germline gives CDR1 SGHAT, CDR2 FQNNGV. The CDR3 has 17 residues. V dropped 3 bases and J dropped 6; count of bases not matched to a gene: 14. The CDR3 sequence is CASSFPQQGSSLNIQYF. CDR3 bases: TGTGCCAGCAGCTTCCCCCAACAGGGGTCCTCTTTAAACATTCAGTACTTC.

The chain couples TRBV6-5 to TRBJ1-2; D gene ambiguous. The germline gives CDR1 MNHEY, CDR2 SVGAGI. The CDR3 length is 14 residues. V was cut by 6 bases and J by 8 bases, with 19 bases left in between. CDR3 in DNA: TGTGCCAGCAGCTTTGGCAGGCCACTTGGCGGCTACACCTTC. Protein sequence: CASSFGRPLGGYTF.

The chain joins TRBV30 to TRBJ1-2, with TRBD1 matching over 11 bases. After removal of 5 bases from V and 8 bases from J, the junction contained 4 bases not matched to a gene. This CDR3 is 12 amino acids long. CDR1 and CDR2 from the germline V gene are GTSNPN and SVGIG (reference sequence). Here the CDR3 reads CAWGQGAGGYTF. DNA for the CDR3: TGTGCCTGGGGACAGGGGGCCGGGGGCTACACCTTC.

The chain recombines TRBV20-1 with TRBJ1-1; D gene ambiguous. Deletions cut 1 base from V and 5 bases from J, with 5 bases between. Per germline, CDR1 DFQATT and CDR2 SNEGSKA (reference sequence). The CDR3 loop spans 11 amino acids. The CDR3 DNA sequence: TGCAGTGCTAGAGGCGAGACTGAAGCTTTCTTT. This translates into CSARGETEAFF.

The chain links TRBV19 to TRBJ2-1; 14 bases agree with TRBD2. The CDR3 spans 17 residues. In germline, CDR1 is LNHDA, CDR2 SQIVND (reference sequence). The V gene end was trimmed by 3 bases and the J gene end by 7 bases; junction bases not matched to a gene: 8. The CDR3 loop reads CASSIDSGLAGANEQFF. The CDR3 region has the DNA TGTGCCAGTAGTATTGACTCGGGACTAGCGGGAGCGAATGAGCAGTTCTTC. The full variable domain, with the rest looked up from reference TRBV19 and TRBJ2-1, is DGGITQSPKYLFRKEGQNVTLSCEQNLNHDAMYWYRQDPGQGLRLIYYSQIVNDFQKGDIAEGYSVSREKKESFPLTVTSAQKNPTAFYLCASSIDSGLAGANEQFFGPGTRLTVL.

This clone was detected only a few times. J is TRBJ2-7 and V is TRBV19; D gene ambiguous. CDR1 is LNHDA and CDR2 is SQIVND in the germline V gene (reference sequence). Trimming took off 4 bases at V and 6 bases at J, with 10 bases between the two ends. The CDR3 totals 12 residues. CDR3 bases: TGTGCCAGTAGTACCCCCTTGAGCGAGCAGTACTTC. The encoded protein is CASSTPLSEQYF. Full variable domain (rest looked up from reference TRBV19 and TRBJ2-7): DGGITQSPKYLFRKEGQNVTLSCEQNLNHDAMYWYRQDPGQGLRLIYYSQIVNDFQKGDIAEGYSVSREKKESFPLTVTSAQKNPTAFYLCASSTPLSEQYFGPGTRLTVT.

V gene TRBV9 combines with J gene TRBJ1-2, with D perhaps TRBD1 (6 bases). The CDR3 length is 15 residues. Germline V gives CDR1 SGDLS, CDR2 YYNGEE. V shed 0 bases and J shed 7 bases, with 16 bases lying between them. This CDR3 reads CASSVEGEGIGGYTF. The CDR3 DNA follows: TGTGCCAGCAGCGTAGAGGGGGAGGGCATAGGTGGCTACACCTTC.

This clone was picked up one time. Other DNA sequences in the sample encode the same CDR3. V is TRBV7-2 and J is TRBJ2-7; D gene ambiguous. The length of the CDR3 is 14 residues. Germline CDR1 reads SGHTA; CDR2 reads FQGNSA. Trimming pared 0 bases from V and 0 bases from J, leaving 6 bases between. CDR3 sequence (DNA): TGTGCCAGCAGCTTAGCTCACAGCTCCTACGAGCAGTACTTC. The encoded protein is CASSLAHSSYEQYF.

This chain connects TRBV18 to TRBJ1-1; 9 bases align to TRBD1. In germline, CDR1 is KGHSH, CDR2 LQKENI. The CDR3 runs to 15 residues. With V trimmed by 5 bases and J by 6 bases, 10 bases remained unmatched. The CDR3 spells CASSWPGQGFPEAFF. The CDR3 DNA follows: TGTGCCAGCTCATGGCCGGGACAGGGATTCCCTGAAGCTTTCTTT.

The rearrangement links TRBV11-2 to TRBJ2-3, with 8 bases fitting TRBD2. In germline, CDR1 is SGHAT, CDR2 FQNNGV. The CDR3 has 17 amino acids. The V gene end was trimmed by 4 bases and the J gene end by 0 bases; junction bases not matched to a gene: 9. The chain's CDR3 is CASSSGGRGVSTDTQYF. The CDR3 coding sequence is TGTGCCAGCAGCTCGGGGGGGCGGGGTGTTAGCACAGATACGCAGTATTTT.

This chain joins TRBV28 and TRBJ2-1, with TRBD2 matching over 7 bases. This CDR3 has 16 amino acids. Germline V gene lookup returns CDR1 MDHEN and CDR2 SYDVKM. The junction had 7 bases not matched to a gene; V was cut back by 4 bases and J by 1 base. The CDR3 sequence: CASSSLGAGSYNEQFF. CDR3 sequence (DNA): TGTGCCAGCAGTTCGTTGGGAGCGGGGTCCTACAATGAGCAGTTCTTC.

This clone has a single count. V is TRBV28 and J is TRBJ1-5, with 9 bases fitting TRBD1. The CDR3 has 16 amino acids. V was clipped by 10 bases and J by 1 base; unmatched bases: 11. Germline assignment: CDR1 MDHEN and CDR2 SYDVKM. In nucleotides, the CDR3 is TGTGCCATCGGGACAGGGTTTGAACGGAGCAATCAGCCCCAGCATTTT. Translating gives CAIGTGFERSNQPQHF.

V gene TRBV7-2 combines with J gene TRBJ1-2, with 10 positions matching TRBD1. V lost 6 bases, J lost 8 bases, and 9 bases stayed unmatched. Germline CDR1 is SGHTA and CDR2 is FQGNSA. This CDR3 has 14 amino acids. The CDR3 coding sequence is TGTGCCAGCAGTCGAGCCGGGACAGGGGCCGGCTACACCTTC. Translating it yields CASSRAGTGAGYTF. The full variable domain, its missing parts supplied by reference TRBV7-2 and TRBJ1-2, is GAGVSQSPSNKVTEKGKDVELRCDPISGHTALYWYRQSLGQGLEFLIYFQGNSAPDKSGLPSDRFSAERTGGSVSTLTIQRTQQEDSAVYLCASSRAGTGAGYTFGSGTRLTVV.